Listed here are 8 T cell receptor beta chains from one sample, sequenced in a study of regulatory T cells in long-lasting Graves disease. Time point noted: newly diagnosed GD, antithyroid drugs for less than 3 months. Construction of the TCR library relied on RNA isolated from PBMCs. CDR3-region Arm-PCR and iRepertoire HTBI primers produced the TCR beta libraries. TCRdb reanalysed the multiplex PCR reads using MiXCR and keeps one entry per CDR3 protein. The table lists about 620,000 distinct CDR3 sequences, approximately 15% of them singletons, with around 18% in the top ten. This sample was also put to use in a study of T cells in Graves' hyperthyroidism and ophthalmopathy.

Here the sequenced sample was peripheral blood mononuclear cells (PBMCs), taken at new diagnosis, from a patient treated with antithyroid drugs. The receptor source for this set is a woman aged 25 to 39 with Graves disease.

Of note for this clonotype: It may be a read error: a sequence one base away is much more abundant. J is TRBJ2-7 and V is TRBV11-2; the match to TRBD2 covers 9 bases. This CDR3 has 15 residues. Looked up from germline, CDR1 is SGHAT and CDR2 is FQNNGV. The junction had 10 bases not matched to a gene; V was cut back by 3 bases and J by 7 bases. Here the CDR3 reads CASSFGVLAGNEQYF. DNA for the CDR3: TGTGCCAGCAGCTTTGGGGTTCTAGCGGGAAATGAGCAGTACTTC.

The sample holds one count of this clonotype. This sequence may be a read error, since a much larger clone differs from it by one base. The V gene is TRBV12-3 or TRBV12-4, the J gene TRBJ2-1; no clear D gene. There are 17 residues in the CDR3. DNA for the CDR3: TGTGCCGGCAGTTTGTCAGGTCGCTCAAACTCCTACAATGAGCAGTTCTTC. This gives the protein CAGSLSGRSNSYNEQFF.

This clonotype was counted many times. The genes are TRBV20-1 and TRBJ2-1; D possibly corresponds to TRBD2 (5 bases). Germline V gene lookup returns CDR1 DFQATT and CDR2 SNEGSKA (reference sequence). The CDR3 contains 13 residues. V lost 1 base and J lost 10, with 14 bases in between. CDR3 residues: CSARGWLAGEQFF. DNA of the CDR3: TGCAGTGCTAGAGGTTGGCTAGCAGGAGAGCAGTTCTTC.

This clonotype was recorded a few times. The chain is built from TRBV7-6 and TRBJ1-6, with 7 bases that match TRBD1. V was clipped by 1 base and J by 6 bases; unmatched bases: 12. Per the germline V gene, CDR1 is SGHVS and CDR2 is FNYEAQ. This CDR3 is 18 amino acids long. CDR3 coding DNA: TGTGCCAGCAGCTTAGAAGTCTCAGGACAGGCCCTTAATTCACCCCTCCACTTT. Amino acid sequence: CASSLEVSGQALNSPLHF.

This clonotype came up many times. The J gene is TRBJ1-4, the V gene TRBV10-3; 7 bases match TRBD1. The CDR3 spans 13 residues. The ends lost 0 bases at V and 16 bases at J; junction bases unmatched: 8. Per germline, CDR1 ENHRY and CDR2 SYGVKD. The DNA for the CDR3 is TGTGCCATCAGTGAGTCGGAGGGGGCGCCTCCGTTTTTT. As protein: CAISESEGAPPFF.

The chain carries TRBV20-1 and TRBJ2-1; 7 bases agree with TRBD2. This CDR3 contains 12 residues. V shed 3 bases and J 15 bases; nucleotides not matched to a gene: 11. In germline, CDR1 is DFQATT, CDR2 SNEGSKA (reference sequence). The CDR3 protein is CSASGAGEFGFF. For the CDR3, the DNA is TGCAGTGCTAGTGGTGCGGGAGAGTTCGGGTTCTTC.

In this sample, this clonotype turned up many times. The genes are TRBV12-3 or TRBV12-4 and TRBJ2-2, with unresolved D. The V gene lost 9 bases and the J gene lost 1 base, with 9 bases spanning the gap. This CDR3 has 13 amino acids. CDR3 sequence reads: CASRTQNTGELFF. CDR3 bases: TGTGCCAGTAGAACCCAGAACACCGGGGAGCTGTTTTTT.

The chain employs TRBV24-1 and TRBJ2-3; D unclear. V was trimmed by 6 bases and J by 4 bases, leaving 7 bases between them. The CDR3 has 12 amino acids. CDR1 and CDR2 (germline): KGHDR, SFDVKD. The DNA for the CDR3 is TGTGCCACCAGTCAGGACGCAGATACGCAGTATTTT. Translation: CATSQDADTQYF.